The 14 T cell receptor beta chains in this list originate from one sample, sequenced in a study of radiotherapy plus CTLA-4 blockade in lung cancer. Libraries were prepared by immunoSEQ multiplex PCR; TCRdb keeps only in-frame clonotypes and omits some of them. The sample shows around 70,000 clones, roughly 84% of them seen only once. The source was peripheral blood, collected from a patient treated with radiotherapy plus ipilimumab. Source of these receptors: a human donor with non-small cell lung cancer that progressed on radiotherapy plus ipilimumab.

CDR3 coding DNA: TGCAGCGTTGTGGGGACAGAGCCTTACGAGCAGTACGTC. It encodes CSVVGTEPYEQYV. The rearrangement uses TRBV29-1 and TRBJ2-7, with TRBD1 identical over 7 bases. J was trimmed by 4 bases and V by 4 bases; bases with no gene match: 7. Germline V gene lookup returns CDR1 SQVTM and CDR2 ANQGSEA. The CDR3 totals 13 residues.

To note about this clone: The conserved final phenylalanine or tryptophan is absent from the CDR3, which likely points to a read error. This chain links TRBV2 with TRBJ1-3; TRBD1 is a possible D gene (6 bases). V gave up 4 bases and J gave up 0 bases, with 13 bases separating them. From germline, CDR1 is SNHLY and CDR2 FYNNEI. This CDR3 region has 16 residues. The CDR3: CASSGKDSNSGNTIYL. The CDR3 DNA sequence: TGTGCCAGCAGTGGAAAGGACAGTAACTCTGGAAACACCATATATCTT.

CDR3 in DNA: TGTGCCAGCAGTGAATGGGGGGTGGATGGCTACACCTTC. Amino acids: CASSEWGVDGYTF. The V call is TRBV6-1, the J call TRBJ1-2, with D perhaps matching TRBD1 (5 bases). The CDR3 spans 13 residues. Trimming removed 2 bases at V and 6 bases at J, with 10 bases between. The germline CDR1 and CDR2 sequences are MNHNS and SASEGT.

The chain joins TRBV2 to TRBJ2-5; D gene uncertain. The germline gives CDR1 SNHLY, CDR2 FYNNEI. V lost 1 base and J lost 5, with 8 bases in between. The CDR3 extends over 13 amino acids. Written as DNA, the CDR3 is TGTGCCAGCAGTGAAGGTACTGTTGAGACCCAGTACTTC. Protein: CASSEGTVETQYF. Full variable domain (rest looked up from reference TRBV2 and TRBJ2-5): EPEVTQTPSHQVTQMGQEVILRCVPISNHLYFYWYRQILGQKVEFLVSFYNNEISEKSEIFDDQFSVERPDGSNFTLKIRSTKLEDSAMYFCASSEGTVETQYFGPGTRLLVL.

This clone was seen just once. V gene TRBV10-2 combines with J gene TRBJ2-2; D is possibly TRBD1 (5 bases). The length of the CDR3 is 14 residues. V was trimmed by 3 bases and J by 4 bases, leaving 9 bases between them. Germline values: CDR1 WSHSY, CDR2 SAAADI. CDR3 protein: CASSEQAPTGELFF. CDR3 nucleotides: TGCGCCAGCAGTGAACAGGCCCCCACCGGGGAGCTGTTTTTT.

The chain employs TRBV21-1 and TRBJ2-7; the table names TRBD2, a call not compared with the DNA. TRBV21-1 is designated a pseudogene. The CDR3 consists of 19 residues. The DNA of the CDR3 is TGTGCCAGCAGCAAAAAGGCGGGACTAGCGGGAGCGGTCTCCTACGAGCAGTACGTC. It specifies CASSKKAGLAGAVSYEQYV.

This clone was recorded once. The chain has TRBV19 and TRBJ2-7, with D possibly matching TRBD1 (7 bases). CDR1 is LNHDA, CDR2 SQIVND, per germline (reference sequence). V gave up 10 bases and J gave up 5 bases, with 21 bases separating them. This CDR3 is 14 amino acids long. CDR3 DNA sequence: TGTGCCACCCATGCGCCAGGGGGGAGCCACGAGCAGTACTTC. Protein product: CATHAPGGSHEQYF.

This clone was counted between two and nine times. One end of the junction is discordant with germline, which a read error may explain. The chain couples TRBV2 to TRBJ2-1; D remains unclear. The germline CDR1 and CDR2 sequences are SNHLY and FYNNEI. CDR3 length: 14 amino acids. This chain's CDR3 is CASTEMVPASEQFF. CDR3 DNA: TGTGCCAGCACTGAAATGGTTCCGGCCAGTGAGCAGTTCTTC.

CDR3 in amino acids: CAISGTGGIRIDDTIYF. CDR3 sequence (DNA): TGTGCCATCAGTGGGACAGGCGGGATACGGATAGATGACACCATATATTTT. The J gene is TRBJ1-3, the V gene TRBV10-3; 7 positions match TRBD1. The germline V gene has CDR1 ENHRY and CDR2 SYGVKD. The CDR3 contains 17 residues. J was trimmed by 8 bases and V by 4 bases; bases with no gene match: 17.

The chain recombines TRBV19 with TRBJ1-2, with 7 bases that match TRBD1. Germline trimming cut 7 bases from V and 7 bases from J; bases unmatched to any gene: 12. The germline V gene encodes CDR1 LNHDA and CDR2 SQIVND (reference sequence). The CDR3 has 14 amino acids. The CDR3 nucleotides read TGTGCCAGTAACGATGTAGGGGGCGCTTCTGGCTACACCTTC. It encodes CASNDVGGASGYTF.

The chain recombines TRBV28 with TRBJ2-5; 7 nucleotides line up with TRBD2. Germline CDR1 MDHEN, CDR2 SYDVKM. This CDR3 comprises 14 residues. The junction had 5 bases not matched to a gene; V was cut back by 6 bases and J by 1 base. CDR3 loop: CASSPLAVQETQYF. CDR3 in DNA: TGTGCCAGCAGCCCTCTAGCGGTCCAAGAGACCCAGTACTTC.

The chain couples TRBV11-3 to TRBJ2-6, with 8 bases fitting TRBD1. CDR1 is SGHNT and CDR2 is YENEEA in the germline V gene. Trimming took 1 base from V and 0 from J; bases not matched to a gene: 8. This CDR3 is 19 amino acids long. The CDR3, as DNA: TGTGCCAGCAGCTTAGGGCAGGGGGCGCCCTCCTCTGGGGCCAACGTCCTGACTTTC. Translation: CASSLGQGAPSSGANVLTF.

The gene calls are TRBV29-1 and TRBJ1-1; 8 bases map to TRBD1. The V gene end was trimmed by 3 bases and the J gene end by 10 bases; junction bases not matched to a gene: 7. The CDR3 runs to 12 residues. The germline V gene has CDR1 SQVTM and CDR2 ANQGSEA. CDR3 amino acids: CSVDPDRGTAFF. The CDR3 bases are TGCAGCGTTGACCCAGACAGGGGTACAGCTTTCTTT.

The chain is built from TRBV6-1 and TRBJ2-5; 9 bases map to TRBD2. Trimming cost V 4 bases and J 9 bases; bases outside gene matches: 9. Germline V CDR1 and CDR2: MNHNS, SASEGT. This CDR3 has 14 residues. The CDR3 nucleotides are TGTGCCAGCAGTGGGGCGGGAGGGAGGAGGCCCCAGTACTTC. Translated: CASSGAGGRRPQYF.